This TCR beta chain was obtained from a study of shared clonotypes between healthy human individuals. Every subset had its genomic DNA shared out evenly among several immunoSEQ plates. Libraries were prepared by immunoSEQ multiplex PCR; TCRdb keeps only in-frame clonotypes and omits some of them. The sample lists about 1.9 million clones; about 94% were seen once. Study-wide results and caveats: Clonotypes not shared had lower generation probabilities than those common to all four donors.

Comment on this clone: The antigen remains undetermined.

Terminally differentiated effector memory CD45RA+ cells were left out of the naive CD8 fraction, which was CD45RO-negative and positively selected for CCR7. The CDR3 totals 15 residues. V was shortened by 5 bases and J by 0 bases, with 14 bases between the two germline ends. Germline loops: CDR1 SGHTA, CDR2 FQGTGA. The chain is built from TRBV7-3 and TRBJ2-7; D could derive from TRBD1 or TRBD2 (5 bases each). The receptor comes from a man aged 18 to 30 in good health. Some clones in this sample may be carry-over from other donors' samples. The source material was naive CD8+ T cells from PBMCs. CDR3 DNA: TGTGCCAGCAGCCCGAGGGACGGAAGCTCCTACGAGCAGTACTTC. It translates to CASSPRDGSSYEQYF. Supplemented by reference TRBV7-3 and TRBJ2-7, the full variable domain reads GAGVSQTPSNKVTEKGKYVELRCDPISGHTALYWYRQSLGQGPEFLIYFQGTGAADDSGLPNDRFFAVRPEGSVSTLKIQRTERGDSAVYLCASSPRDGSSYEQYFGPGTRLTVT.